The 32 T cell receptor beta chains in this list originate from one sample, sequenced in a study of blood T cell repertoires in COVID-19. The repertoire was sequenced with immunoSEQ multiplex PCR; TCRdb's copy has only in-frame clones and lacks some. The repertoire holds roughly 110,000 clones, with approximately 89% as singletons. The sequencing input was peripheral blood. The receptor source for this set is a man aged 45-60 years with active or convalescent COVID-19.

V gene TRBV7-8 combines with J gene TRBJ1-1; D is unresolved. The CDR3 runs 16 residues. The ends were cut back, 5 bases at V and 3 bases at J, with 19 bases in the middle. Germline V gives CDR1 SGHVS, CDR2 FQNEAQ. This chain's CDR3 is CASSPWGVSRDTEAFF. The CDR3 region has the DNA TGTGCCAGCAGCCCCTGGGGTGTATCGAGGGACACTGAAGCTTTCTTT.

The V and J genes are TRBV19 and TRBJ1-5; 8 bases map to TRBD1. The CDR3 length is 16 residues. Germline CDR1 and CDR2: LNHDA and SQIVND (reference sequence). J lost 5 bases, V lost 5 bases, and 11 bases had no gene match. CDR3 protein: CASSFLRTGLDQPQHF. DNA for the CDR3: TGTGCCAGTAGTTTCCTCCGGACAGGGTTGGATCAGCCCCAGCATTTT.

The rearrangement links TRBV19 to TRBJ1-2; D is uncertain. Germline values: CDR1 LNHDA, CDR2 SQIVND (reference sequence). This CDR3 has 13 amino acids. Trimming removed 9 bases at V and 3 bases at J, with 14 bases between. Here the CDR3 reads CARPFREHYGYTF. CDR3 in DNA: TGTGCCAGACCGTTCCGGGAACACTATGGCTACACCTTC. The variable domain in full, completed from reference TRBV19 and TRBJ1-2, reads DGGITQSPKYLFRKEGQNVTLSCEQNLNHDAMYWYRQDPGQGLRLIYYSQIVNDFQKGDIAEGYSVSREKKESFPLTVTSAQKNPTAFYLCARPFREHYGYTFGSGTRLTVV.

The chain uses TRBV5-1 and TRBJ1-3, with a tentative D call TRBD1 (5 bases). Trimming removed 0 bases at V and 0 bases at J, with 7 bases between. This CDR3 contains 15 residues. The germline CDR1 and CDR2 sequences are SGHRS and YFSETQ. In DNA, the CDR3 is TGCGCCAGCAGCTTGGACAGGTTCTCTGGAAACACCATATATTTT. Protein product: CASSLDRFSGNTIYF.

The chain employs TRBV7-9 and TRBJ2-1; D is possibly TRBD2 (5 bases). Germline V CDR1 and CDR2: SEHNR, FQNEAQ (reference sequence). V was shortened by 1 base and J by 10 bases, with 23 bases between the two germline ends. The CDR3 has 17 amino acids. The CDR3 nucleotides read TGTGCCAGCAGCTTAGGTGTGAGGAGGAATTCGGGCTGGGAGCAGTTCTTC. Its protein product is CASSLGVRRNSGWEQFF.

V and J are TRBV14 and TRBJ2-7, with 7 bases that match TRBD2. Germline CDR1 and CDR2: SGHDN and FVKESK. The CDR3 spans 11 residues. Trimming took 8 bases from V and 6 from J; bases not matched to a gene: 4. The CDR3 DNA reads TGTGCCAGCGCAGGCGGGAGCGAGCAGTACTTC. It encodes CASAGGSEQYF.

The sample holds one count of this clone. The genes are TRBV6-1 and TRBJ1-5, with 8 nucleotides matching TRBD1. The germline gives CDR1 MNHNS, CDR2 SASEGT. The CDR3 loop spans 16 amino acids. V lost 1 base and J lost 7; bases outside the gene matches: 9. CDR3 nucleotide sequence: TGTGCCAGCAGTGAAGAGGTCGCAGGGGGCAGGCAGCCCCAGCATTTT. As protein: CASSEEVAGGRQPQHF.

The rearrangement uses TRBV19 and TRBJ2-7; D perhaps matches TRBD2 (6 bases). The V gene's germline CDR1 is LNHDA and CDR2 SQIVND (reference sequence). Trimming shortened V by 8 bases and J by 0 bases, and 11 bases separated the two germline ends. The length of the CDR3 is 13 residues. In DNA form, the CDR3 reads TGTGCCAGTTCCTTGCGGGACTCCTACGAGCAGTACTTC. Amino acid sequence: CASSLRDSYEQYF. The whole variable domain, remainder taken from reference TRBV19 and TRBJ2-7, is DGGITQSPKYLFRKEGQNVTLSCEQNLNHDAMYWYRQDPGQGLRLIYYSQIVNDFQKGDIAEGYSVSREKKESFPLTVTSAQKNPTAFYLCASSLRDSYEQYFGPGTRLTVT.

V usage is TRBV21-1 and J usage is TRBJ1-3; TRBD1 is the table's D call, not checked against the DNA. TRBV21-1 is described as a pseudogene. The CDR3 totals 23 residues. CDR3 coding DNA: TGTGCCAGTGGGACAGCGGGTCGGAGGAAACACCCACCGGAGCGGGTCGGAGGAAACACCATATATTTT. Its translation: CASGTAGRRKHPPERVGGNTIYF.

The chain has TRBV5-1 and TRBJ2-5; 8 bases map to TRBD1. Per the germline V gene, CDR1 is SGHRS and CDR2 is YFSETQ. The CDR3 sequence is 15 residues long. J gave up 5 bases and V 0 bases, and 6 bases lay outside the gene matches. The CDR3 sequence is CASSLASGGEETQYF. Written as DNA, the CDR3 is TGCGCCAGCAGCTTGGCGTCAGGGGGCGAGGAGACCCAGTACTTC.

The chain links TRBV5-1 to TRBJ2-7, with 12 bases lining up with TRBD2. In germline, CDR1 is SGHRS, CDR2 YFSETQ. The CDR3 runs 17 residues. Trimming removed 2 bases from V and 2 bases from J; junction bases left unmatched: 8. The CDR3 region has the DNA TGCGCCAGCAGCTTTTCTAGCGGGAGGGCACAAACCTACGAGCAGTACTTC. It translates to CASSFSSGRAQTYEQYF. The variable domain in full, with the rest retrieved from reference TRBV5-1 and TRBJ2-7, is KAGVTQTPRYLIKTRGQQVTLSCSPISGHRSVSWYQQTPGQGLQFLFEYFSETQRNKGNFPGRFSGRQFSNSRSEMNVSTLELGDSALYLCASSFSSGRAQTYEQYFGPGTRLTVT.

The chain recombines TRBV10-3 with TRBJ2-7, with 8 nucleotides matching TRBD1. Germline V CDR1 and CDR2: ENHRY, SYGVKD. This CDR3 has 14 amino acids. J gave up 0 bases and V 5 bases, and 3 bases lay outside the gene matches. Written as DNA, the CDR3 is TGTGCCATCAGTTCCGGACAGGGCTCCTACGAGCAGTACTTC. The encoded protein is CAISSGQGSYEQYF.

The chain is built from TRBV3-1 (or the pseudogene TRBV3-2) and TRBJ2-1, with 7 bases fitting TRBD1. CDR1 and CDR2 (germline): LGHDT, YNNKEL (reference sequence). The CDR3 sequence is 13 residues long. V was clipped by 4 bases and J by 10 bases; unmatched bases: 7. CDR3 nucleotide sequence: TGTGCCAGCAGCCTGTACAGGGGCGGGGAGCAGTTCTTC. Translated: CASSLYRGGEQFF.

The chain joins TRBV7-8 to TRBJ2-6, with TRBD1 matching over 8 bases. V was clipped by 3 bases and J by 2 bases; unmatched bases: 9. Germline CDR1 and CDR2: SGHVS and FQNEAQ. CDR3 length: 18 amino acids. CDR3 bases: TGTGCCAGCAGCTTTTCAGGGGGCCTTAGGGCTGGGGCCAACGTCCTGACTTTC. Translating it yields CASSFSGGLRAGANVLTF.

This chain joins TRBV6-2 or TRBV6-3 and TRBJ1-2; weak D call: TRBD1 (6 bases). Germline lookup yields CDR1 MNHEY and CDR2 SVGEGT. Deletions cut 4 bases from V and 7 bases from J, with 16 bases between. The CDR3 has 14 amino acids. The CDR3 DNA reads as TGTGCCAGCAGTTCCAGGGGTGCCGTATCTGGCTACACCTTC. Its translation: CASSSRGAVSGYTF.

This chain connects TRBV13 to TRBJ1-1; the match to TRBD1 covers 8 bases. The length of the CDR3 is 15 residues. With 5 bases clipped from V and 10 bases from J, the junction kept 15 bases outside the gene matches. Germline V CDR1 and CDR2: PRHDT, FYEKMQ (reference sequence). The CDR3: CASSPSQGAERVAFF. CDR3 coding DNA: TGTGCCAGCAGCCCCAGCCAGGGGGCAGAGAGAGTAGCTTTCTTT.

The chain uses TRBV6-1 and TRBJ2-5; 9 bases agree with TRBD2. The junction had 3 bases not matched to a gene; V was cut back by 2 bases and J by 2 bases. Germline V CDR1 and CDR2: MNHNS, SASEGT. This CDR3 is built from 15 residues. The CDR3 is CASSETSGRQETQYF. CDR3 sequence (DNA): TGTGCCAGCAGTGAAACCAGCGGGAGGCAAGAGACCCAGTACTTC.

This chain uses TRBV4-1 with TRBJ2-7, with TRBD2 as a possible D gene (6 bases). V lost 4 bases and J lost 5, with 18 bases in between. There are 15 residues in the CDR3. Germline CDR1 and CDR2: MGHRA and YSYEKL. CDR3 DNA sequence: TGCGCCAGCAGCCCCTCAGGGAGGTCAACAAACGAGCAGTACTTC. Amino acids: CASSPSGRSTNEQYF.

The rearrangement links TRBV4-3 to TRBJ2-2, with 8 bases that match TRBD1. J lost 1 base, V lost 0 bases, and 10 bases had no gene match. Germline CDR1 and CDR2: LGHNA and YSLEER. The CDR3 loop spans 19 amino acids. CDR3 sequence (DNA): TGCGCCAGCAGCCAAGATTTTACAGGGGGTGGGTGGAACACCGGGGAGCTGTTTTTT. It translates to CASSQDFTGGGWNTGELFF.

This sequence joins TRBV27 and TRBJ2-2; D perhaps matches TRBD2 (5 bases). CDR3 length: 16 residues. V shed 5 bases and J shed 1 base, with 14 bases lying between them. CDR1 MNHEY and CDR2 SMNVEV come from the germline V gene (reference sequence). CDR3 in amino acids: CASSRTDYMNTGELFF. The CDR3 DNA reads TGTGCCAGCAGTCGCACCGACTACATGAACACCGGGGAGCTGTTTTTT.

The genes are TRBV7-8 and TRBJ1-2, with 7 bases matching TRBD1. In germline, CDR1 is SGHVS, CDR2 FQNEAQ. The CDR3 is 15 amino acids. The V segment lost 1 base and the J segment 4 bases; nucleotides outside the gene matches: 6. The CDR3, as DNA: TGTGCCAGCAGCTTAGTAGGGGACAGCGTCTATGGCTACACCTTC. Its translation is CASSLVGDSVYGYTF.

The chain joins TRBV28 to TRBJ1-1; D possibly corresponds to TRBD1 (6 bases). This CDR3 has 15 amino acids. Trimming shortened V by 5 bases and J by 1 base, and 14 bases separated the two germline ends. CDR1 and CDR2 (germline): MDHEN, SYDVKM. The CDR3 region is CASSADRGANTEAFF. The CDR3 DNA follows: TGTGCCAGCAGTGCGGACAGAGGGGCGAACACTGAAGCTTTCTTT. The complete variable domain, with remaining parts taken from reference TRBV28 and TRBJ1-1, reads DVKVTQSSRYLVKRTGEKVFLECVQDMDHENMFWYRQDPGLGLRLIYFSYDVKMKEKGDIPEGYSVSREKKERFSLILESASTNQTSMYLCASSADRGANTEAFFGQGTRLTVV.

V usage is TRBV15 and J usage is TRBJ2-3; 9 positions match TRBD2. In germline, CDR1 is LNHNV, CDR2 YYDKDF (reference sequence). There are 16 residues in the CDR3. J gave up 1 base and V 1 base, and 3 bases lay outside the gene matches. The CDR3 nucleotides are TGTGCCACCAGCAGAGTTCAGCGGGAGGGCACAGATACGCAGTATTTT. Its protein is CATSRVQREGTDTQYF.

The V gene is TRBV18, the J gene TRBJ2-5, with TRBD1 as a possible D gene (8 bases). CDR1 is KGHSH, CDR2 LQKENI, per germline. V lost 4 bases and J lost 4, with 25 bases in between. The CDR3 spans 18 residues. The CDR3 DNA is TGTGCCAGCTCACTACTTGGACAGGGCGGGGGACGAAGAGAGACCCAGTACTTC. Protein product: CASSLLGQGGGRRETQYF.

This sequence joins TRBV28 and TRBJ1-2, with 8 bases lining up with TRBD1. The CDR3 sequence is 13 residues long. The germline V gene encodes CDR1 MDHEN and CDR2 SYDVKM. Trimming at V came to 7 bases and at J to 7 bases, leaving 8 bases not matched to a gene. The CDR3 nucleotides read TGTGCCAGCATAGCCCAGGGGGCGGGTGGCTACACCTTC. Residues: CASIAQGAGGYTF.

V and J are TRBV10-3 and TRBJ1-2, with 9 bases that match TRBD1. V lost 3 bases and J lost 3; bases outside the gene matches: 8. CDR3 size: 16 residues. Looked up from germline, CDR1 is ENHRY and CDR2 is SYGVKD. CDR3 residues: CAISDWVQGADYGYTF. The DNA for the CDR3 is TGTGCCATCAGTGACTGGGTACAGGGGGCCGACTATGGCTACACCTTC.

V and J are TRBV24-1 and TRBJ1-2; 7 bases are shared with TRBD1. The CDR3 loop spans 12 amino acids. Germline V CDR1 and CDR2: KGHDR, SFDVKD. After removal of 10 bases from V and 2 bases from J, the junction contained 3 bases not matched to a gene. CDR3 in DNA: TGTGCCACAGGGGGCACCAACTATGGCTACACCTTC. As protein: CATGGTNYGYTF.

The rearrangement joins TRBV28 to TRBJ1-2; no firm D call. The V gene lost 1 base and the J gene lost 4 bases, with 10 bases spanning the gap. CDR1 is MDHEN, CDR2 SYDVKM, per germline. This CDR3 spans 14 amino acids. The CDR3 region is CASSLSRSRYGYTF. The CDR3 nucleotides are TGTGCCAGCAGTTTATCGCGTTCCCGCTATGGCTACACCTTC.

Remarks on this clone: The junction and the germline gene differ at one end; a read error may be behind it. This chain joins TRBV7-2 and TRBJ2-3; no reliable D call. This CDR3 is built from 13 residues. Germline V gene lookup returns CDR1 SGHTA and CDR2 FQGNSA. CDR3: CATSVSYTDTQYF. Written as DNA, the CDR3 is TGTGCCACCAGCGTCTCTTACACAGATACGCAGTATTTT.

The V gene is TRBV5-1, the J gene TRBJ1-2; D is undetermined. The CDR3 spans 15 residues. Between the trimmed V and J ends, which lost 4 bases and 1 base, there was a span of 14 bases. CDR1 is SGHRS, CDR2 YFSETQ, per germline. The CDR3 DNA sequence: TGCGCCAGCAGCCTAAATGAGGGAGTTAACTATGGCTACACCTTC. Protein sequence: CASSLNEGVNYGYTF.

This clone appeared a single time. This chain links TRBV4-3 with TRBJ2-7, with D unresolved. The CDR3 extends over 13 amino acids. The V gene lost 3 bases and the J gene lost 4 bases, with 10 bases spanning the gap. The V gene's germline CDR1 is LGHNA and CDR2 YSLEER. DNA of the CDR3: TGCGCCAGCAGCCACCTCGGAGCTTACGAGCAGTACTTC. Its translation: CASSHLGAYEQYF.

This chain connects TRBV7-9 to TRBJ2-1, with D perhaps matching TRBD1 (8 bases). V lost 1 base, J lost 8 bases, and 12 bases lay in between. Germline CDR1 and CDR2: SEHNR and FQNEAQ (reference sequence). The CDR3 sequence is 14 residues long. The CDR3 loop reads CASSLGTGRDEQFF. CDR3 DNA: TGTGCCAGCAGCTTAGGGACAGGGAGGGATGAGCAGTTCTTC. Together with reference TRBV7-9 and TRBJ2-1, the CDR3 gives the full variable domain: DTGVSQNPRHKITKRGQNVTFRCDPISEHNRLYWYRQTLGQGPEFLTYFQNEAQLEKSRLLSDRFSAERPKGSFSTLEIQRTEQGDSAMYLCASSLGTGRDEQFFGPGTRLTVL.